This T cell receptor (beta chain) was recorded in a study of regulatory T cells in long-lasting Graves disease (dated by TCRdb to 2020 to 2022). Regarding the study in general: In the newly diagnosed Graves' disease group, patients had been taking antithyroid drugs for less than 3 months. This study used TCR sequencing and RNA sequencing of peripheral blood to compare persistent Graves' disease patients against newly diagnosed Graves' disease patients. The study was registered as a clinical trial and conducted in China. A total of about 33 samples underwent TCR sequencing, from about 13 patients with persistent Graves' disease and some 20 patients with newly diagnosed Graves' disease. Broad study findings and their caveats: Sequencing and analysis were restricted to the TCR beta chain. TRBV28, TRBJ1-2 and TRBJ2-5 were preferentially used in persistent disease, while TRBV20-1 and TRBJ2-1 were favored in newly diagnosed disease. As a limitation, the authors acknowledged that the small sample size may reduce accuracy. Patients with persistent disease shared more public clonotypes (under 3,000) than newly diagnosed patients did (more than 900). Lower TCR Shannon entropy and fewer highly expanded clones were observed in persistent Graves' disease patients than in newly diagnosed patients, which suggested clonal expansion. Because the primary lesion, thyroid tissue, could not be accessed, the study looked at peripheral blood alone.

The junction carries 7 bases between V and J, which are trimmed by 5 bases and 0 bases respectively. The cysteine opens and the phenylalanine closes a CDR3 of 13 amino acids. The read is trimmed to its CDR3 DNA, 39 bases read in frame from base 1. The time point label, read with the paper, signifies: newly diagnosed GD, antithyroid drugs for less than 3 months. RNA was extracted from PBMCs in TRIzol for both TCR sequencing and RNA sequencing. Graves' disease was diagnosed according to American Thyroid Association guidelines. Recruitment of patients was carried out at an endocrinology department in Xi'an, China. Each patient gave about 9.1 milliliters of peripheral blood, collected in an EDTA anticoagulant tube. Ficoll Paque Plus density gradient separation was used to isolate PBMCs, and no further T cell sorting was performed. An Agilent 2100 Bioanalyzer and agarose gel were used to check RNA quality, and a NanoDrop 2000 was used to measure RNA concentration.

Receptor amplification or capture employed multiplex PCR. The run used an Illumina HiSeq 4000. TCR beta libraries were built with iRepertoire HTBI primers and Arm-PCR amplification of CDR3 regions. Before sequencing, the PCR products underwent gel purification. The authors' pipeline ran thus. Gene usage analysis of CDR3 amino acid clonotypes used the 60 to 75 TRBV and 14 to 15 TRBJ segments found across samples. Filtered high-quality paired reads were merged into contigs using COPE and FqMerger. Contigs were aligned with BLAST to IMGT TRBV, TRBD and TRBJ reference genes, and CDR3 was defined per IMGT. Any clonotype with a frequency above 0.1% was classified as a highly expanded clone. Repertoire diversity was measured by Shannon entropy, and V-J evenness by the Gini coefficient. Clonotypes shared by more than one individual were considered public. TCRdb reran the public reads through fastp at Q25 and MiXCR, keeping productive beta chains. Entries that share a CDR3 protein sequence are merged under the most common genes and DNA. Here the V and J calls rest on TCRdb's processing, not on the authors' analysis. In all, the sample holds roughly 350,000 distinct CDR3 sequences, and roughly a sixth of those were seen once. The ten largest clones take up about 27% of the sample.

In regard to this clonotype: What this receptor recognizes is not known. This sequence may be a read error, since a much larger clone differs from it by one base.

The same data also contributed to another study, on T cells in Graves' hyperthyroidism and ophthalmopathy. That second publication adds: Graves' hyperthyroidism was defined as stable when no progression to ophthalmopathy occurred over 18 months of follow-up. Hyperthyroidism patients were aged 18 to 65 years and newly diagnosed, with disease duration of less than 2 months. The study excluded patients with uncontrolled infections, other autoimmune diseases, pregnancy or lactation. Clinical symptoms, serum thyroxine and TRAb, thyroid ultrasound, and orbital computed tomography formed the basis for the diagnoses. For the first round of RT-PCR on the TCR CDR3, the HTBI primer set was used together with the Qiagen OneStep RT-PCR kit. Most expanded thyroid clonotypes (frequency above 0.001) were also detected in blood, suggesting blood repertoires may reflect thyroid immune responses. Ophthalmopathy was separated from stable hyperthyroidism by a 13 V-J signature model, with about 88% sensitivity and around 81% specificity obtained in cross-validation and 80%/75% obtained in testing. In validation, progression to ophthalmopathy was predicted by the model with roughly 71% sensitivity and about 72% specificity, a median of approximately 6.5 months before onset. To identify distinguishing TCR V-J signatures, a discovery cohort of around 100 patients was used, comprising fewer than 45 with Graves' ophthalmopathy and 57 with stable Graves' hyperthyroidism. Prospective prediction of ophthalmopathy was tested in an independent validation cohort of some 20 hyperthyroidism patients and 17 patients who later progressed to ophthalmopathy. The approximately 95 discovery patients were divided at random into training and test sets in a 7:3 ratio. In addition, the study compared T-cell repertoires in thyroid tissue and in blood from six Graves' hyperthyroidism patients. Following sampling, methimazole starting at 30 mg daily was given to hyperthyroidism patients, and high-dose intravenous methylprednisolone was given to ophthalmopathy patients. The libraries were constructed in a second round of multiplex PCR and then size-selected and purified. Libraries were sequenced paired-end with 100 bp reads on an Illumina HiSeq2000. SOAPnuke was used to process the raw data, with reads discarded if the reads contained adapters or uncalled bases, had a mean Phred below 15, or lacked an exact constant-primer or identifier match. High-quality paired reads were merged with COPE v1.2.5, and unique nucleotide sequences were defined as clonotypes. Clonotypes were aligned to IMGT TRBV, TRBD and TRBJ reference segments using MiTCR v1.1. Analysis was restricted to V-J combinations with a frequency above 0.0001, which covered about 99% of repertoires. A TCS score was defined as the ratio of F50 (clonal expansion) to E x V (chaos), with BLOSUM62-based TCRdist applied between CDR3 peptides within each V-J. Welch's t-statistics and random forest reduced roughly 500 V-J features to 13, which were used in a naive Bayes classifier (R e1071). No statistical method was used to set the sample size in advance, and investigators knew the group allocation. TCR Vbeta CDR3 sequencing of approximately 140 peripheral blood samples (over 40 ophthalmopathy, 75 to 85 hyperthyroidism and some 17 progressor patients) is reported in the paper.

Sequenced material: peripheral blood mononuclear cells (PBMCs), taken at new diagnosis, from a patient treated with antithyroid drugs. This receptor chain uses TRBV12-3 or TRBV12-4 and TRBJ1-1; the D gene cannot be named for sure. This TCR was sampled from a man between 40 and 49 years old with Graves disease. Donor details come from another sample of the same person, matched by shared clones. The base sequence is TGTGCCAGCAGTGGAGTAATGAACACTGAAGCTTTCTTT. Its product reads: CASSGVMNTEAFF.